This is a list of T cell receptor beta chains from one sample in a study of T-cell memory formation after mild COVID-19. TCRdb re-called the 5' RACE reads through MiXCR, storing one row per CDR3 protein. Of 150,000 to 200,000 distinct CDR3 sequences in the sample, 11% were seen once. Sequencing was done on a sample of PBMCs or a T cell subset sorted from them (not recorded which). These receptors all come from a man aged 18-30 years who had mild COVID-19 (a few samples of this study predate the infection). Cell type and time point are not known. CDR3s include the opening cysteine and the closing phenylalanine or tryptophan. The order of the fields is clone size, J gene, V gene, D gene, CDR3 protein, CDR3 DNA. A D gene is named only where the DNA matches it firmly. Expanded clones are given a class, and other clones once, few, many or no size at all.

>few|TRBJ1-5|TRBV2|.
CASSLRLDQPQHF
TGTGCCAGCAGCCTTCGCCTTGATCAGCCCCAGCATTTT
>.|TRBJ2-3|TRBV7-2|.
CASSLEGFPTDTQYF
TGTGCCAGCAGCTTAGAGGGGTTCCCCACAGATACGCAGTATTTT
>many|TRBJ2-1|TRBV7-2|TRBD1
CASSLGDRDFDEQFF
TGTGCCAGCAGCTTGGGGGACAGGGATTTCGATGAGCAGTTCTTC
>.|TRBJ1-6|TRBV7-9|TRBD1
CACARGPEDPPLHF
TGTGCCTGCGCCAGGGGGCCAGAGGATCCACCCCTCCACTTT
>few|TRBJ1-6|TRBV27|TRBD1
CASSLSISGTGTISPLHF
TGTGCCAGCAGTTTATCAATATCCGGGACAGGGACGATCTCACCCCTCCACTTT
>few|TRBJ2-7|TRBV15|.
CATSRNSAYEQYF
TGTGCCACCAGCAGAAACTCGGCCTACGAGCAGTACTTC
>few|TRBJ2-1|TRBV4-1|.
CASSHPRSGPVQFF
TGCGCCAGCAGCCACCCGCGGAGTGGTCCCGTACAGTTCTTC
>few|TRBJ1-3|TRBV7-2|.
CASSFGPSGNTIYF
TGTGCCAGCAGCTTCGGTCCTTCTGGAAACACCATATATTTT
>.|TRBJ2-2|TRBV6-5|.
CASSTVNTGELFF
TGTGCCAGCAGCACGGTGAACACCGGGGAGCTGTTTTTT
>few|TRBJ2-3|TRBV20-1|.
CSAKGVGFTDTQYF
TGCAGTGCTAAAGGTGTGGGGTTCACAGATACGCAGTATTTT
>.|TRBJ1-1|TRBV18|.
CASSPGEQVEAFF
TGTGCCAGCTCACCGGGGGAGCAGGTTGAAGCTTTCTTT
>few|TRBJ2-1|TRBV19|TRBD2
CASRGLAGIYNEQFF
TGTGCCAGTCGGGGGCTAGCGGGGATCTACAATGAGCAGTTCTTC
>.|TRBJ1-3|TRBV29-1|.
CSVDPGLHGNTIYF
TGCAGCGTTGATCCGGGGCTCCATGGAAACACCATATATTTT
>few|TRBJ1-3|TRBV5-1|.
CASSWGNSGNTIYF
TGCGCCAGCAGCTGGGGGAATTCAGGAAACACCATATATTTT
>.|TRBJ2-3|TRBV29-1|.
CTGSLAGGEAQYF
TGCACCGGGTCCTTGGCCGGGGGAGAGGCGCAGTATTTT
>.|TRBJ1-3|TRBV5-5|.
CASSRREAGNTIYF
TGTGCCAGCAGCCGCAGGGAGGCCGGAAACACCATATATTTT
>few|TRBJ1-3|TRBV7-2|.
CASSLGPGLTGNTIYF
TGTGCCAGCAGCTTAGGTCCGGGGTTGACGGGAAACACCATATATTTT